This T cell receptor beta chain was obtained from a study of cytomegalovirus exposure and HLA in healthy donors. Study-level results: The study put 150 to 200 TCR beta chains on its list as cytomegalovirus-associated. A later analysis linked a missense DCLRE1C variant to TCR beta V- and J-gene trimming.

Germline CDR1 ENHRY, CDR2 SYGVKD. After removal of 6 bases from V and 3 bases from J, the junction contained 6 bases not matched to a gene. The CDR3 is made up of 14 amino acids. PCR primers comprised 60 Vbeta and 13 Jbeta primers. Original analysis: Later analysis identified approximately 80 million unique TCR beta chains, about 10 million shared. The method was immunoSEQ multiplex PCR; TCRdb's version includes in-frame clones alone and lacks a portion of them. D and trimming come from the DNA, and the V and J calls and clone size come from that table. The sample has around 150,000 clones; about three quarters are singletons. About this clone: Its antigen is not known.

This sequence joins TRBV10-3 and TRBJ1-2, with TRBD1 matching over 8 bases. Sequencing was performed on PBMCs. The clonotype comes from a man in his fifties or sixties in good health and CMV-seropositive. As DNA, the CDR3 is TGTGCCATCAGCCCGCAGGGGGCCGACTATGGCTACACCTTC. Its translation: CAISPQGADYGYTF.